This TCR beta chain was identified during a study of T cells after yellow fever vaccination. Of note for this clonotype: Its antigen is currently unknown.

This CDR3 spans 13 amino acids. Germline V gene sequence: CDR1 SGHRS, CDR2 YFSETQ. The ends were cut back, 6 bases at V and 0 bases at J, with 9 bases in the middle. In making TCR cDNA, 5'RACE template switching added a universal primer site and UMIs to it. One entry per CDR3 protein results from TCRdb running MiXCR on the 5' RACE reads. Of some 670,000 distinct CDR3 sequences listed, roughly an eighth are singletons. General study points: Weaker, the secondary response peaked sooner, at day 5 versus 15. Once the booster was given, most primary-vaccination clones reappeared, at approximately 97% for CD4 and around 90% for CD8.

The rearrangement links TRBV5-1 to TRBJ1-1; D call uncertain. This receptor was obtained from a man aged 30 to 45 who received the YFV17D yellow fever vaccine. Sequencing was performed on PBMCs, taken on the day of the yellow fever booster vaccination. CDR3: CASMRQMNTEAFF. The CDR3 DNA reads TGCGCCAGCATGCGGCAGATGAACACTGAAGCTTTCTTT.